These 30 T cell receptor beta chains were sequenced from one sample in a study of cytomegalovirus exposure and HLA in healthy donors. 13 Jbeta primers and 60 Vbeta primers were used for the PCR. Profiling relied on immunoSEQ multiplex PCR, and the TCRdb table lists in-frame clones only, not all of them. Of about 130,000 clones in the sample, roughly 85% were seen once. The specimen sequenced was PBMCs. All receptors derive from a boy under 18 in good health and CMV-seronegative.

The chain is built from TRBV7-2 and TRBJ1-2, with D possibly matching TRBD1 (5 bases). The CDR3 is 15 amino acids. Trimming left V 1 base short and J 3 bases short, with 12 bases between. Per the germline V gene, CDR1 is SGHTA and CDR2 is FQGNSA. The CDR3 nucleotides read TGTGCCAGCAGCTTAGAAGGCAGGGCGGACTATGGCTACACCTTC. Translated, it gives CASSLEGRADYGYTF.

This chain uses TRBV30 with TRBJ1-6; 8 bases match TRBD1. V dropped 2 bases and J dropped 8; count of bases not matched to a gene: 11. CDR1 GTSNPN and CDR2 SVGIG come from the germline V gene (reference sequence). CDR3 length: 16 residues. DNA of the CDR3: TGTGCCTGGAGTATGATGGTTGACAGGGGCGATTCACCCCTCCACTTT. It encodes CAWSMMVDRGDSPLHF.

This clone was seen only a few times. The chain couples TRBV4-3 to TRBJ1-1; no clear D gene. The CDR3 runs 15 residues. V lost 0 bases and J 0 bases, leaving 8 bases between the germline ends. The germline CDR1 and CDR2 sequences are LGHNA and YSLEER. CDR3 DNA: TGCGCCAGCAGCCAAGATTTCGGGTTGAACACTGAAGCTTTCTTT. This gives the protein CASSQDFGLNTEAFF.

J is TRBJ1-5 and V is TRBV6-1, with no clear D. The CDR3 extends over 14 amino acids. The germline gives CDR1 MNHNS, CDR2 SASEGT. Trimming stripped 3 bases from V and 4 bases from J, with 10 bases between. The DNA for the CDR3 is TGTGCCAGCAGTGAGCAGGCCTGGAATCAGCCCCAGCATTTT. This translates into CASSEQAWNQPQHF.

This clone showed up just once. This chain joins TRBV4-1 and TRBJ1-5; D not certain. Germline CDR1 is MGHRA and CDR2 is YSYEKL. This CDR3 contains 13 residues. V lost 0 bases, J lost 6 bases, and 6 bases lay in between. As DNA, the CDR3 is TGCGCCAGCAGCCAAGAACGGGGTCAGCCCCAGCATTTT. It translates to CASSQERGQPQHF.

This clone was detected only a few times. This chain connects TRBV27 to TRBJ2-2; TRBD2 matches at 12 bases. The germline CDR1 and CDR2 sequences are MNHEY and SMNVEV (reference sequence). Trimming at V came to 3 bases and at J to 5 bases, leaving 1 base not matched to a gene. This CDR3 has 15 amino acids. The CDR3 loop is CASSLLAGGTGELFF. In nucleotides, the CDR3 is TGTGCCAGCAGTTTGCTAGCGGGGGGGACCGGGGAGCTGTTTTTT.

This chain joins TRBV9 and TRBJ1-2; 9 nucleotides align to TRBD1. This CDR3 has 15 amino acids. Germline V gives CDR1 SGDLS, CDR2 YYNGEE. With 3 bases clipped from V and 8 bases from J, the junction kept 11 bases outside the gene matches. For the CDR3, the DNA is TGTGCCAGCAGCGGATCCGGGACAGGGTCTAGGGGCTACACCTTC. Translated, it gives CASSGSGTGSRGYTF.

Regarding this clone: The germline gene is not matched at one end of the junction; a read error may be the cause. This chain connects TRBV7-9 to TRBJ2-4, with 14 bases matching TRBD2. This CDR3 region has 12 residues. The germline CDR1 and CDR2 sequences are SEHNR and FQNEAQ (reference sequence). In nucleotides, the CDR3 is TGTGCCAGCAGCCAGGGACTAGCGGGAGCTTTCTTC. Translated: CASSQGLAGAFF.

V and J are TRBV7-2 and TRBJ2-2; D gene uncertain. The CDR3 runs 14 residues. CDR1 and CDR2 (germline): SGHTA, FQGNSA. The ends were cut back, 4 bases at V and 0 bases at J, with 6 bases in the middle. The CDR3 region is CASSSRANTGELFF. CDR3 in DNA: TGTGCCAGCAGCTCCCGGGCGAACACCGGGGAGCTGTTTTTT.

This clone was counted a single time. The chain has TRBV5-1 and TRBJ2-3, with D unresolved. Trimming pared 0 bases from V and 9 bases from J, leaving 17 bases between. CDR3 length: 15 amino acids. Per the germline V gene, CDR1 is SGHRS and CDR2 is YFSETQ. The CDR3 loop is CASSLEGAAAETQYF. Here the CDR3 DNA reads TGCGCCAGCAGCTTGGAAGGTGCGGCAGCCGAAACGCAGTATTTT.

V and J are TRBV30 and TRBJ2-2; D perhaps matches TRBD2 (6 bases). Trimming cost V 0 bases and J 3 bases, with 11 bases left between them. From germline, CDR1 is GTSNPN and CDR2 SVGIG (reference sequence). The CDR3 loop spans 15 amino acids. The CDR3 bases are TGTGCCTGGAGTGTGGGGACTGCTTACACCGGGGAGCTGTTTTTT. Translation: CAWSVGTAYTGELFF.

Concerning this clone itself: A junction boundary mismatches the germline segment, possibly from a read error. The chain couples TRBV2 to TRBJ2-3, with 7 bases that match TRBD2. The CDR3 runs 15 residues. CDR1 is SNHLY and CDR2 is FYNNEI in the germline V gene. The chain's CDR3 is CASSPGGMSTDMQYF. CDR3 DNA sequence: TGTGCCAGCAGCCCCGGGGGGATGAGCACAGATATGCAGTATTTT.

The rearrangement uses TRBV5-1 and TRBJ2-7, with 8 positions matching TRBD2. The CDR3 is 14 residues long. Per germline, CDR1 SGHRS and CDR2 YFSETQ. V lost 3 bases to trimming and J lost 5 bases; unmatched junction nucleotides: 7. The CDR3 is CASSSGTREHEQYF. The CDR3 bases are TGCGCCAGCAGCTCCGGGACTAGAGAGCACGAGCAGTACTTC.

This chain uses TRBV30 with TRBJ2-5; TRBD2 might be the D (5 bases). The CDR3 spans 14 residues. Germline V CDR1 and CDR2: GTSNPN, SVGIG (reference sequence). Between the trimmed V and J ends, which lost 0 bases and 4 bases, there was a span of 12 bases. DNA of the CDR3: TGTGCCTGGAGTGTAAAGGGAGCGGTAGAGACCCAGTACTTC. Translating gives CAWSVKGAVETQYF.

DNA for the CDR3: TGTGCCAGCAGCTTGCAACAGCCCGGATACTACACCTTC. Its protein is CASSLQQPGYYTF. The V and J genes are TRBV5-6 and TRBJ1-2; D ambiguous. The CDR3 consists of 13 residues. V gave up 1 base and J gave up 10 bases, with 14 bases separating them. Germline-derived CDR1 and CDR2 are SGHDT and YYEEEE.

This clone occurred once. The chain is built from TRBV5-6 and TRBJ1-2; 10 nucleotides agree with TRBD1. Germline V gene sequence: CDR1 SGHDT, CDR2 YYEEEE. This CDR3 comprises 16 residues. With 3 bases clipped from V and 7 bases from J, the junction kept 12 bases outside the gene matches. The CDR3 DNA reads TGTGCCAGCAGCTGGGGGACAGGGGACTCCAATAGTGGCTACACCTTC. Its protein is CASSWGTGDSNSGYTF.

The chain combines TRBV29-1 with TRBJ1-1, with TRBD1 identical over 10 bases. The CDR3 spans 14 residues. Germline CDR1 is SQVTM and CDR2 is ANQGSEA. V was clipped by 7 bases and J by 4 bases; unmatched bases: 9. The chain's CDR3 is CSGGTGADSTEAFF. DNA of the CDR3: TGCAGCGGCGGGACAGGGGCCGATAGCACTGAAGCTTTCTTT.

This clone came up a few times. The chain employs TRBV5-1 and TRBJ2-5; D is perhaps TRBD2 (6 bases). Trimming pared 0 bases from V and 7 bases from J, leaving 16 bases between. The length of the CDR3 is 15 residues. The V gene's germline CDR1 is SGHRS and CDR2 YFSETQ. DNA for the CDR3: TGCGCCAGCAGCTTGGGGCCCGGGGACTTTGGGACCCAGTACTTC. It encodes CASSLGPGDFGTQYF.

V usage is TRBV4-1 and J usage is TRBJ2-5, with 9 bases identical to TRBD2. The J call may be incorrect, as the DNA end agrees better with TRBJ2-7. The CDR3 length is 15 residues. CDR1 is MGHRA and CDR2 is YSYEKL in the germline V gene. This CDR3 reads CASSQDSTSGVEQYF. Written as DNA, the CDR3 is TGCGCCAGCAGCCAAGATTCGACTAGCGGAGTCGAGCAGTACTTC.

In its sample, this clone is medium-sized. The CDR3 sequence is CASSLWGQRGHEQYF. In DNA, the CDR3 is TGTGCCAGCAGCTTGTGGGGACAGAGGGGCCACGAGCAGTACTTC. The chain is built from TRBV5-4 and TRBJ2-7, with 7 nucleotides matching TRBD1. Germline values: CDR1 SGHNT, CDR2 YYREEE (reference sequence). The CDR3 spans 15 residues. Trimming cost V 1 base and J 5 bases; bases outside gene matches: 9.

The chain has TRBV30 and TRBJ2-2; D might be TRBD1 (5 bases). Germline-derived CDR1 and CDR2 are GTSNPN and SVGIG (reference sequence). V dropped 0 bases and J dropped 3 bases, with 8 bases sitting between them. CDR3 length: 14 residues. CDR3 coding DNA: TGTGCCTGGAGTGTAGTCAGGGACACCGGGGAGCTGTTTTTT. This codes for CAWSVVRDTGELFF.

This chain connects TRBV2 to TRBJ2-7, with 9 bases identical to TRBD1. This CDR3 is built from 15 residues. J gave up 3 bases and V 4 bases, and 7 bases lay outside the gene matches. Germline-derived CDR1 and CDR2 are SNHLY and FYNNEI. CDR3 sequence reads: CASSATGQGLYEQYF. The CDR3 DNA reads TGTGCCAGCAGTGCTACGGGACAGGGCCTCTACGAGCAGTACTTC. The full variable domain, its missing parts supplied by reference TRBV2 and TRBJ2-7, is EPEVTQTPSHQVTQMGQEVILRCVPISNHLYFYWYRQILGQKVEFLVSFYNNEISEKSEIFDDQFSVERPDGSNFTLKIRSTKLEDSAMYFCASSATGQGLYEQYFGPGTRLTVT.

Notes on this clone: Germline and junction disagree at one end, which may indicate a read error. V usage is TRBV5-4 and J usage is TRBJ2-2, with TRBD2 as a possible D gene (5 bases). CDR1 is SGHNT, CDR2 YYREEE, per germline (reference sequence). The CDR3 loop spans 15 amino acids. CDR3 protein: CASSPTPSNTGELLF. In DNA, the CDR3 is TGTGCCAGCAGCCCGACCCCATCCAACACCGGGGAGCTGCTTTTT.

This chain connects TRBV6-1 to TRBJ2-1, with TRBD2 matching over 7 bases. Germline V gives CDR1 MNHNS, CDR2 SASEGT. The V segment lost 2 bases and the J segment 3 bases; nucleotides outside the gene matches: 4. The CDR3 contains 15 residues. CDR3 sequence (DNA): TGTGCCAGCAGTGAAAGTCTAGCGGTCTACAATGAGCAGTTCTTC. Translation: CASSESLAVYNEQFF.

The CDR3 loop is CASRQLRSGQAANYGYTF. The CDR3 coding sequence is TGTGCCAGCAGACAACTTAGATCGGGACAAGCGGCTAACTATGGCTACACCTTC. This chain links TRBV7-9 with TRBJ1-2, with a possible D match to TRBD1 (6 bases). The CDR3 loop spans 18 amino acids. Germline V gives CDR1 SEHNR, CDR2 FQNEAQ (reference sequence). V lost 6 bases and J 0 bases, leaving 23 bases between the germline ends.

The chain is built from TRBV29-1 and TRBJ2-7; 7 nucleotides align to TRBD2. The CDR3 is made up of 16 amino acids. From germline, CDR1 is SQVTM and CDR2 ANQGSEA. V lost 1 base, J lost 4 bases, and 13 bases stayed unmatched. This CDR3 is CSVEVSGSSGNYEQYF. As DNA, the CDR3 is TGCAGCGTTGAAGTAAGCGGATCTAGCGGAAATTACGAGCAGTACTTC.

The chain is built from TRBV7-9 and TRBJ2-7, with a weak D call TRBD1 (6 bases). Germline CDR1 SEHNR, CDR2 FQNEAQ (reference sequence). The CDR3 length is 12 residues. V was cut by 4 bases and J by 5 bases, with 9 bases left in between. CDR3 residues: CASSSQGHEQYF. The DNA of the CDR3 is TGTGCCAGCAGCTCACAGGGCCACGAGCAGTACTTC.

This clone has more than one count but fewer than ten. The chain uses TRBV30 and TRBJ2-1; D gene unclear. This CDR3 is 15 amino acids long. Germline-derived CDR1 and CDR2 are GTSNPN and SVGIG (reference sequence). Trimming removed 4 bases from V and 0 bases from J, with 13 bases in between. CDR3: CAWTQRRTSYNEQFF. CDR3 DNA: TGTGCCTGGACCCAGAGGCGTACCTCCTACAATGAGCAGTTCTTC.

The chain carries TRBV4-2 and TRBJ1-6; TRBD1 matches at 8 bases. CDR1 LGHNA and CDR2 YNFKEQ come from the germline V gene. CDR3 length: 21 amino acids. Trimming cost V 4 bases and J 5 bases; bases outside gene matches: 22. CDR3 sequence reads: CASSPLYLTGGVQGNNSPLHF. The CDR3 bases are TGTGCCAGCAGCCCGCTATATTTAACAGGGGGGGTTCAGGGCAATAATTCACCCCTCCACTTT.

This chain uses TRBV4-3 with TRBJ2-3; 12 positions agree with TRBD2. The CDR3 sequence is 16 residues long. Trimming at V came to 1 base and at J to 5 bases, leaving 4 bases not matched to a gene. CDR1 and CDR2 from the germline V gene are LGHNA and YSLEER. The CDR3 DNA is TGCGCCAGCAGCCAAGCGCGACTAGCGGGAGTAGATACGCAGTATTTT. It codes for CASSQARLAGVDTQYF.